This TCR beta chain is drawn from a study of response to subunit inactivated influenza vaccine. TCRdb used MiXCR to reprocess the RT-PCR reads, holding one entry per CDR3 protein. This sample has about 520,000 distinct CDR3 sequences, with roughly 27% found just once. Trimming cost V 1 base and J 4 bases, with 16 bases left between them. The CDR3 has 17 residues. The germline V gene has CDR1 LGHNA and CDR2 YSLEER. The TCR comes from a man aged 45-65 years who received an inactivated influenza vaccine. The source was CD4+ T cells sorted from PBMCs, collected around 5 days after vaccination. The rearrangement links TRBV4-3 to TRBJ2-2, with D perhaps TRBD1 or TRBD2 (5 bases each). This chain's CDR3 is CASSQGGPGSTTGELFF. CDR3 nucleotide sequence: TGCGCCAGCAGCCAAGGAGGGCCAGGGTCGACCACCGGGGAGCTGTTTTTT.